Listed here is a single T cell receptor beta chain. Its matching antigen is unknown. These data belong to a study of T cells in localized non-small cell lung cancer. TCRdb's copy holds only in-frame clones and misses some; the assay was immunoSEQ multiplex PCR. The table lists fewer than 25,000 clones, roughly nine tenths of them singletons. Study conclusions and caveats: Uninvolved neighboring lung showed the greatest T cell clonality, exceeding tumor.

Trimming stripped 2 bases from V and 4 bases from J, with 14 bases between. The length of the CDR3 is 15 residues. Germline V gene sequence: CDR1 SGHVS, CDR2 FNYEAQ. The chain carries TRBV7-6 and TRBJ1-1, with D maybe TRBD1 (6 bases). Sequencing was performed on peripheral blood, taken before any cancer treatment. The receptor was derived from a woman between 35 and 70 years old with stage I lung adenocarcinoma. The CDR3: CASSLQPGAVTEAFF. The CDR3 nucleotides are TGTGCCAGCAGCTTACAGCCGGGGGCAGTCACTGAAGCTTTCTTT.